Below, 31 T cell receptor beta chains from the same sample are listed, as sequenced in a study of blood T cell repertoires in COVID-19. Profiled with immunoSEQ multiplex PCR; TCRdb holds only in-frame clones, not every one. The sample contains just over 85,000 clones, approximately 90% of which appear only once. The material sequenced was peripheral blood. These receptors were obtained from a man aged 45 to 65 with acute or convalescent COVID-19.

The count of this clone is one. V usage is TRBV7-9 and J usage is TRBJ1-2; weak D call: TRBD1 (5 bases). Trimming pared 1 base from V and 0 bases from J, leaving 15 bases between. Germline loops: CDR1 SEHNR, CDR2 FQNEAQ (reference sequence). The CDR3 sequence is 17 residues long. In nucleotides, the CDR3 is TGTGCCAGCAGCTTAGGGGGGGGTTTAGGCTCTAACTATGGCTACACCTTC. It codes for CASSLGGGLGSNYGYTF.

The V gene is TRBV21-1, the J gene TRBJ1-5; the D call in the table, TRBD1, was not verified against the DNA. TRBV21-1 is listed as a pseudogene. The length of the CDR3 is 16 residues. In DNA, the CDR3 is TGTGCCAGCAGCGCCCTCCCGGGACAGGGGCGTCAGCCCCAGCATTTT. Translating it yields CASSALPGQGRQPQHF.

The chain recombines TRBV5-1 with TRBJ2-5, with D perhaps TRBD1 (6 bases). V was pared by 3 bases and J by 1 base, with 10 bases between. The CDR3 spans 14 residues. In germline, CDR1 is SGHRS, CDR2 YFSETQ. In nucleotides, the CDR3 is TGCGCCAGCAGCTCCGGACAGACCCAAGAGACCCAGTACTTC. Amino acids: CASSSGQTQETQYF.

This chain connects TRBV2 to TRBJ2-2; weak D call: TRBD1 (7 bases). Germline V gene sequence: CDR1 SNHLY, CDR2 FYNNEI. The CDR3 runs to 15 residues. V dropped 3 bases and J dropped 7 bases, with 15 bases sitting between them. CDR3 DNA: TGTGCCAGCAGTGATCCCAGGGGGGTAGGCGGGGAGCTGTTTTTT. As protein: CASSDPRGVGGELFF. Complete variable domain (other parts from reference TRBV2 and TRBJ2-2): EPEVTQTPSHQVTQMGQEVILRCVPISNHLYFYWYRQILGQKVEFLVSFYNNEISEKSEIFDDQFSVERPDGSNFTLKIRSTKLEDSAMYFCASSDPRGVGGELFFGEGSRLTVL.

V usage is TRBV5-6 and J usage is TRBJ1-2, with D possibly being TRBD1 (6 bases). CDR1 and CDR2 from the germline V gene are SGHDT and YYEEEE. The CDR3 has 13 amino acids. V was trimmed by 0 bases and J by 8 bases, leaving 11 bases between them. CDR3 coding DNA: TGTGCCAGCAGCTTGGACAGGGAAGGCGGCTACACCTTC. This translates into CASSLDREGGYTF.

The CDR3, as DNA: TGTGCCAGCAGCGCCCCGGGACTAGCGACCGCCTACAATGAGCAGTTCTTC. This translates into CASSAPGLATAYNEQFF. The chain has TRBV9 and TRBJ2-1; 10 nucleotides match TRBD2. The CDR3 runs 17 residues. J lost 2 bases, V lost 3 bases, and 8 bases had no gene match. In germline, CDR1 is SGDLS, CDR2 YYNGEE.

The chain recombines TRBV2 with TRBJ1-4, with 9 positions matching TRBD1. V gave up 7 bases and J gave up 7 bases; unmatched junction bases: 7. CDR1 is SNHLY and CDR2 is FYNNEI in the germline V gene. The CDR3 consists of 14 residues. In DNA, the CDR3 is TGTGCCAGCAAGGGACAGGGCCCAACTGAAAAACTGTTTTTT. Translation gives CASKGQGPTEKLFF.

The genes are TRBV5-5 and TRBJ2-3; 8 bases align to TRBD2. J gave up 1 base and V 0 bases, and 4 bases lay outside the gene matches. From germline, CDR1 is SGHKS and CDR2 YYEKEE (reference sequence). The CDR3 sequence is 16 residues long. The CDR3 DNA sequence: TGTGCCAGCAGCTTGGTGGTTAGCGGGGGCACAGATACGCAGTATTTT. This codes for CASSLVVSGGTDTQYF.

The CDR3 spells CASSLVQTNTEAFF. The CDR3 DNA follows: TGTGCCAGCAGTTTGGTGCAGACTAACACTGAAGCTTTCTTT. The chain employs TRBV27 and TRBJ1-1, with D unclear. Germline V CDR1 and CDR2: MNHEY, SMNVEV (reference sequence). This CDR3 contains 14 residues. V was shortened by 3 bases and J by 2 bases, with 10 bases between the two germline ends.

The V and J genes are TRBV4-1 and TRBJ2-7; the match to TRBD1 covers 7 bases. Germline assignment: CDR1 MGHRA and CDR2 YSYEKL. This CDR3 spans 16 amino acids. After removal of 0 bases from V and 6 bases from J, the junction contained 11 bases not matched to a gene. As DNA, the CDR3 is TGCGCCAGCAGCCAAGACCCGGGGCCAGGGGGTGTCGAGCAGTACTTC. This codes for CASSQDPGPGGVEQYF.

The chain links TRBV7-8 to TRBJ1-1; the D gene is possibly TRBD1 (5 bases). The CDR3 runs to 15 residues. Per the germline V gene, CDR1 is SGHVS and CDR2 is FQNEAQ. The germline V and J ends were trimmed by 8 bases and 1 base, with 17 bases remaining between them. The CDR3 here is CASGPGRGSNTEAFF. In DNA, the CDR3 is TGTGCCAGCGGACCAGGGAGGGGTTCGAACACTGAAGCTTTCTTT.

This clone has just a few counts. CDR3 sequence (DNA): TGTGCCAGCAGTTTTAGTTTCGCGGGCAGCCAAGAGACCCAGTACTTC. Protein: CASSFSFAGSQETQYF. The V and J genes are TRBV6-2 or TRBV6-3 and TRBJ2-5; perhaps TRBD2 as D (5 bases). CDR1 and CDR2 from the germline V gene are MNHEY and SVGEGT. The V and J ends lost 4 bases and 1 base respectively, with 16 bases between them. This CDR3 is built from 16 residues.

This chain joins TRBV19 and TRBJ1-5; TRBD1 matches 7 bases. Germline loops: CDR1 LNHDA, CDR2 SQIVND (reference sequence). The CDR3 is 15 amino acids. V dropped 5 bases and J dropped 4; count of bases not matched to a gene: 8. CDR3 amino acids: CASSASGQLNQPQHF. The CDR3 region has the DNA TGTGCCAGTAGTGCGTCGGGACAGCTAAATCAGCCCCAGCATTTT.

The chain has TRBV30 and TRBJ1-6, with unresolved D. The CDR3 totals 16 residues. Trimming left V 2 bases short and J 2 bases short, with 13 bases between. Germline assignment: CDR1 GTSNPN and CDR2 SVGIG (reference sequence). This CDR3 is CAWSPRRGTYNSPLHF. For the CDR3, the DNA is TGTGCCTGGAGTCCCCGGAGAGGCACCTATAATTCACCCCTCCACTTT.

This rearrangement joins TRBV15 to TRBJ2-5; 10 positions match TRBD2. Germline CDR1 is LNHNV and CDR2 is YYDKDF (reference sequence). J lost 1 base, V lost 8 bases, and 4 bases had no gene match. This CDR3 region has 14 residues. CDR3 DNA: TGTGCCACCCGGGCTAGCGGGGGCCAAGAGACCCAGTACTTC. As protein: CATRASGGQETQYF. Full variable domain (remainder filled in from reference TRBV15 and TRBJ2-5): DAMVIQNPRYQVTQFGKPVTLSCSQTLNHNVMYWYQQKSSQAPKLLFHYYDKDFNNEADTPDNFQSRRPNTSFCFLDIRSPGLGDTAMYLCATRASGGQETQYFGPGTRLLVL.

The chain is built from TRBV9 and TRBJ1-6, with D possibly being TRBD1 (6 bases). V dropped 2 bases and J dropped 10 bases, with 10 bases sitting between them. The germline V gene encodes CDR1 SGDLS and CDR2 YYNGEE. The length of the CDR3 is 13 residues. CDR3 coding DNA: TGTGCCAGCAGCGTCGGGGACAACTCACCCCTCCACTTT. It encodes CASSVGDNSPLHF. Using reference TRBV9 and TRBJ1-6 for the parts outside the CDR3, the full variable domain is DSGVTQTPKHLITATGQRVTLRCSPRSGDLSVYWYQQSLDQGLQFLIQYYNGEERAKGNILERFSAQQFPDLHSELNLSSLELGDSALYFCASSVGDNSPLHFGNGTRLTVT.

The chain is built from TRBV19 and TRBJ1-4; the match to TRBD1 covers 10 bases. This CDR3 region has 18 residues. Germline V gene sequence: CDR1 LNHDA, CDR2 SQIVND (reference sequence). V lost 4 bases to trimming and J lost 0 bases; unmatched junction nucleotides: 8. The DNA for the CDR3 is TGTGCCAGTAGTACACAGACAGGGGGCCTGGCAACTAATGAAAAACTGTTTTTT. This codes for CASSTQTGGLATNEKLFF.

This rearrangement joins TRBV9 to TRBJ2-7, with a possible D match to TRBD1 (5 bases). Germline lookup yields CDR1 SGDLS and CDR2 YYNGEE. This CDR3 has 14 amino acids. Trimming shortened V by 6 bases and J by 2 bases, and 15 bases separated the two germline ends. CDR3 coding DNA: TGTGCCAGCACTAAGGGGCAGGTAGCCTACGAGCAGTACTTC. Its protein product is CASTKGQVAYEQYF.

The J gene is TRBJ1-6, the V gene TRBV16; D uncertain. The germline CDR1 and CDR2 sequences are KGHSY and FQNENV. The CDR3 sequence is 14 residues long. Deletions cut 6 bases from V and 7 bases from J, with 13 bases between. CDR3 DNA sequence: TGTGCCAGCAGGCTAGTGGTCGGGAATTCACCCCTCCACTTT. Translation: CASRLVVGNSPLHF. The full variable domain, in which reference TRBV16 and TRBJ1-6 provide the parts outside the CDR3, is GEEVAQTPKHLVRGEGQKAKLYCAPIKGHSYVFWYQQVLKNEFKFLISFQNENVFDETGMPKERFSAKCLPNSPCSLEIQATKLEDSAVYFCASRLVVGNSPLHFGNGTRLTVT.

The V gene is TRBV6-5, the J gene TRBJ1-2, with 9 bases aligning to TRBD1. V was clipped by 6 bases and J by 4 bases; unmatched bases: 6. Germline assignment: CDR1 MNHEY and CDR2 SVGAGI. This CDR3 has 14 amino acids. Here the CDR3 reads CASRPTGGGYGYTF. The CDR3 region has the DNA TGTGCCAGCAGACCCACAGGGGGCGGCTATGGCTACACCTTC.

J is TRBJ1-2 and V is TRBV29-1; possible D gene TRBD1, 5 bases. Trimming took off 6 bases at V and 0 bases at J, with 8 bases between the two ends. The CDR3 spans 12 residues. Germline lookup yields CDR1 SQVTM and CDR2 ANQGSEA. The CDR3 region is CSVPTANYGYTF. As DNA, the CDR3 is TGCAGCGTCCCGACAGCTAACTATGGCTACACCTTC.

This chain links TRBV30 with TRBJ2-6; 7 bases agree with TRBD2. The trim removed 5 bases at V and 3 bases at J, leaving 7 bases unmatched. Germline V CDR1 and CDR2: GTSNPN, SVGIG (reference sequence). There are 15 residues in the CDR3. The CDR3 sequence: CAWGVGGGGANVLTF. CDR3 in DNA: TGTGCCTGGGGCGTCGGCGGGGGTGGGGCCAACGTCCTGACTTTC.

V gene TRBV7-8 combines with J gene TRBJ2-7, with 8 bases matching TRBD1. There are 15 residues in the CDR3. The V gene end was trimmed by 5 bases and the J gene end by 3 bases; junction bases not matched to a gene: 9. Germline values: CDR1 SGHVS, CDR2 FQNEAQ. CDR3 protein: CASSPGQGTVYEQYF. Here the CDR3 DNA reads TGTGCCAGCAGCCCCGGACAGGGAACGGTCTACGAGCAGTACTTC.

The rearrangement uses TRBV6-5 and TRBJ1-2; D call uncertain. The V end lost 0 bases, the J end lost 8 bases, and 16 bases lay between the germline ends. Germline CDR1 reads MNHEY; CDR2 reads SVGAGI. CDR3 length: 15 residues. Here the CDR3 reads CASSYSNSVAVGYTF. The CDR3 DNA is TGTGCCAGCAGTTACTCGAACTCCGTTGCGGTAGGCTACACCTTC.

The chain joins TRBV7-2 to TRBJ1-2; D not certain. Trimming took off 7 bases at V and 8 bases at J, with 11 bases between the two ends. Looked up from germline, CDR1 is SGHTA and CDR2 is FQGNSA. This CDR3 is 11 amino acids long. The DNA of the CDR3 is TGTGCCAGCACACGGGAGGGCGGCTACACCTTC. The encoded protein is CASTREGGYTF.

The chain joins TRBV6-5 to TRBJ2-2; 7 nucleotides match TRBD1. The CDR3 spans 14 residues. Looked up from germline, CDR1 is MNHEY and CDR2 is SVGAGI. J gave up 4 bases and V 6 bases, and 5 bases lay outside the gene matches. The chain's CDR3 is CASRSGQFTGELFF. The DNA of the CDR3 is TGTGCCAGCAGATCGGGACAGTTCACCGGGGAGCTGTTTTTT.

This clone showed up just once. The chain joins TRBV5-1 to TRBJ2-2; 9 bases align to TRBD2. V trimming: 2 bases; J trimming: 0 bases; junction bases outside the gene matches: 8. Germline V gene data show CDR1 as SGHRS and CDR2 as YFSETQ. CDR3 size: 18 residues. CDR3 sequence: CASSFLPSSGANTGELFF. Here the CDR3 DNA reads TGCGCCAGCAGCTTCCTCCCTTCTAGCGGGGCGAACACCGGGGAGCTGTTTTTT.

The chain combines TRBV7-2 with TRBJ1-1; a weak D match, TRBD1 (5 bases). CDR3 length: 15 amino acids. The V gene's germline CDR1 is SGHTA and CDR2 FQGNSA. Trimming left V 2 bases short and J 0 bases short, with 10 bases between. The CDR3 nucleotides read TGTGCCAGCAGCTTAAGGAGGGGTATGAACACTGAAGCTTTCTTT. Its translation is CASSLRRGMNTEAFF.

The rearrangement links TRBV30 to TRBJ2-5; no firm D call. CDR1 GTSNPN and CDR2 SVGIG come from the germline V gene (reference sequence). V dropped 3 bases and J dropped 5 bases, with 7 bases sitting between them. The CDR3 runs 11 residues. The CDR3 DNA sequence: TGTGCCTGGAGCCCCCGGGAGACCCAGTACTTC. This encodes CAWSPRETQYF.

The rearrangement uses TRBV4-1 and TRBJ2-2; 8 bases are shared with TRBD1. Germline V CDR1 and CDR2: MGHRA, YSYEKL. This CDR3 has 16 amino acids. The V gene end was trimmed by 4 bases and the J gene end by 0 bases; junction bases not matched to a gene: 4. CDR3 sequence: CASSPGTGPNTGELFF. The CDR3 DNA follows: TGCGCCAGCAGCCCCGGGACAGGCCCGAACACCGGGGAGCTGTTTTTT.

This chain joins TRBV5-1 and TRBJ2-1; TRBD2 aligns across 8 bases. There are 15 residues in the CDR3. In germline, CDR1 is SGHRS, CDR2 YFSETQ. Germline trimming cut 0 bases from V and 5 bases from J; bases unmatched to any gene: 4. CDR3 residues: CASSLELAANNEQFF. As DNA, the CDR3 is TGCGCCAGCAGCTTGGAACTAGCGGCCAACAATGAGCAGTTCTTC.